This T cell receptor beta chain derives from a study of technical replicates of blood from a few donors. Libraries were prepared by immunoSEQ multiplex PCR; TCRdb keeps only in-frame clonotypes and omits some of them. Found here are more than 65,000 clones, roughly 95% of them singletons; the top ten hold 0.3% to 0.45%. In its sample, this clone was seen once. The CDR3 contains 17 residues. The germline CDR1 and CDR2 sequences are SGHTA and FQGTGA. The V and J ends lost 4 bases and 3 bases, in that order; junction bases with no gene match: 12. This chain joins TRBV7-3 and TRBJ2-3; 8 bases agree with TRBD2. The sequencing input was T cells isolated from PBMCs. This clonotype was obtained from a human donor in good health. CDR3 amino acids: CASSSAPPSGLTDTQYF. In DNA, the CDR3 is TGTGCCAGCAGCTCAGCCCCCCCTAGCGGGCTTACAGATACGCAGTATTTT.